This is a list of T cell receptor beta chains from one sample in a study of cytomegalovirus exposure and HLA in healthy donors. Libraries were prepared by immunoSEQ multiplex PCR; TCRdb keeps only in-frame clonotypes and omits some of them. The sample includes approximately 150,000 clones, 77% of them seen just once. The specimen was PBMCs. These receptors were collected from a man aged 30 to 45 in good health and CMV-seropositive. CDR3s include the opening cysteine and the closing phenylalanine or tryptophan. Size is omitted from some rows. Given values are once, few, many or a class for expanded clones.

j_call | v_call | clone_size | cdr3_aa
TRBJ2-7 | TRBV14 | . | CASSAQGAPEQYF
TRBJ2-2 | TRBV2 | . | CASSDRTGIPSGELFF
TRBJ2-7 | TRBV5-5 | . | CASSLGGGMEQYF
TRBJ1-5 | TRBV28 | few | CASSFPGTGLNQPQHF
TRBJ1-2 | TRBV10-3 | . | CAIRGTGRLSYGYTF
TRBJ2-3 | TRBV19 | . | CASKPGLITDTQYF
TRBJ2-2 | TRBV5-4 | . | CASSLVLNGGTGELFF
TRBJ1-6 | TRBV7-9 | few | CASSPPGATGVGSPLHF
TRBJ2-5 | TRBV2 | . | CASSETSGRGETQYF
TRBJ1-5 | TRBV28 | . | CASSVQGPLSNQPQHF
TRBJ2-6 | TRBV28 | . | CASSSGWSDLSGANVLTF
TRBJ1-1 | TRBV30 | . | CAWINPGEAFF
TRBJ2-1 | TRBV5-6 | once | CASSSTGEDPYNEQFF
TRBJ2-5 | TRBV5-1 | few | CASSLNFRQGVQETQYF
TRBJ1-4 | TRBV11-2 | . | CASSRDRGSNEKLFF
TRBJ1-6 | TRBV30 | . | CAWSVGSRNYNSPLHF
TRBJ1-1 | TRBV29-1 | . | CSGSQGSAEAFF